This is a list of T cell receptor beta chains from one sample in a study of OX40 agonist ivuxolimab in advanced cancers. Sequencing was performed with immunoSEQ multiplex PCR; in TCRdb, only in-frame clones are kept and a portion is missing. Among about 150,000 clones, less than 95% were seen once, and the ten largest hold 1.1%. The sample was CD4+ or CD8+ T cells sorted from blood, taken in a trial of the OX40 agonist ivuxolimab. The source of these receptors is an adult with an advanced solid tumor such as melanoma, head and neck, liver or kidney cancer. Both conserved end residues are part of each CDR3. Each record gives: J gene, V gene, clone size, D gene, CDR3 protein, CDR3 DNA. D genes are given only for firm matches. Size tells how often a clone was seen (once, few, many) or the class of an expanded clone, and some rows leave it out.

TRBJ1-5,TRBV6-1,-,TRBD1,CAITQPGQGQPQHF,TGTGCCATCACTCAACCGGGACAGGGGCAGCCCCAGCATTTT
TRBJ1-1,TRBV28,once,-,CASSFPGNTEAFF,TGTGCCAGCAGTTTCCCAGGGAACACTGAAGCTTTCTTT
TRBJ2-3,TRBV7-9,-,TRBD1,CASSSGTGATDTQYF,TGTGCCAGCAGTTCCGGGACAGGGGCGACAGATACGCAGTATTTT
TRBJ2-6,TRBV5-8,-,-,CASRWGQIAGANVLTF,TGTGCCAGCAGGTGGGGGCAGATTGCTGGGGCCAACGTCCTGACTTTC
TRBJ2-7,TRBV9,once,-,CASSVDHFPYEQYF,TGTGCCAGCAGCGTAGATCACTTCCCCTACGAGCAGTACTTC
TRBJ1-1,TRBV9,-,TRBD1,CASSALDQGQEAFF,TGTGCCAGCAGCGCTTTGGACCAGGGACAGGAAGCTTTCTTT
TRBJ1-2,TRBV11-2,-,TRBD1,CASSLGAGTAKGYTF,TGTGCCAGCAGCTTAGGGGCCGGGACAGCCAAAGGCTACACCTTC
TRBJ1-5,TRBV2,-,-,CASQDSHSNQPQHF,TGTGCCAGCCAGGACAGCCATAGCAATCAGCCCCAGCATTTT
TRBJ2-7,TRBV6-1,-,-,CASSERGLEQYF,TGTGCCAGCAGTGAAAGGGGCCTCGAGCAGTACTTC
TRBJ2-7,TRBV7-5,-,-,CARSSNRVYEQYF,TGTGCCAGAAGCAGCAATCGGGTTTACGAGCAGTACTTC
TRBJ1-1,TRBV9,-,TRBD1,CASSGIGTGITEAFF,TGTGCCAGCAGCGGGATTGGGACAGGGATCACTGAAGCTTTCTTT
TRBJ2-7,TRBV5-5,-,-,CASSPAGTSGYEQYF,TGTGCCAGCAGTCCGGCAGGGACATCTGGCTACGAGCAGTACTTC
TRBJ2-5,TRBV5-1,-,TRBD2,CASSPGTSKETQYF,TGCGCCAGCAGCCCGGGGACTAGCAAAGAGACCCAGTACTTC
TRBJ2-3,TRBV10-2,-,TRBD1,CASGGQGVDTQYF,TGCGCCAGCGGTGGACAGGGGGTAGATACGCAGTATTTT
TRBJ1-6,TRBV28,-,TRBD1,CASSPGTGANSPLHF,TGTGCCAGCAGTCCCGGGACAGGGGCCAATTCACCCCTCCACTTT
TRBJ2-3,TRBV2,-,-,CASSEQGPSTDTQYF,TGTGCCAGCAGTGAACAGGGACCGAGCACAGATACGCAGTATTTT
TRBJ2-3,TRBV7-8,-,TRBD1,CASSLKGQVTDTQYF,TGTGCCAGCAGCTTAAAAGGACAGGTCACAGATACGCAGTATTTT
TRBJ2-5,TRBV29-1,-,TRBD1,CSVDGSRQGRQETQYF,TGCAGCGTTGATGGGTCGAGACAGGGACGCCAAGAGACCCAGTACTTC
TRBJ2-1,TRBV5-4,-,TRBD2,CASSLSGLASDEQFF,TGTGCCAGCAGCTTATCGGGACTAGCTAGCGATGAGCAGTTCTTC
TRBJ2-1,TRBV7-3,-,-,CASSLTSSLAYNEQFF,TGTGCCAGCAGCTTAACATCGTCCCTAGCCTACAATGAGCAGTTCTTC
TRBJ1-4,TRBV9,-,TRBD1,CASSVGAIAGGFEKLFF,TGTGCCAGCAGCGTAGGGGCGATCGCAGGGGGATTCGAAAAACTGTTTTTT
TRBJ1-1,TRBV5-1,-,-,CASSLNSEAFF,TGCGCCAGCAGCTTGAACAGTGAAGCTTTCTTT
TRBJ1-5,TRBV6-5,-,-,CASSSLQGGNQPQHF,TGTGCCAGCAGTTCGCTACAGGGAGGCAATCAGCCCCAGCATTTT
TRBJ2-7,TRBV6-1,-,-,CASCLGGLVIEQYF,TGTGCCAGCTGCCTTGGGGGGTTGGTGATCGAGCAGTACTTC
TRBJ1-6,TRBV5-1,-,-,CASSLGPTGNSPLHF,TGCGCCAGCAGCTTGGGACCCACTGGGAATTCACCCCTCCACTTT
TRBJ2-7,TRBV7-2,-,TRBD2,CASSLETSGYEQYF,TGTGCCAGCAGCTTAGAAACTAGCGGGTACGAGCAGTACTTC
TRBJ2-2,TRBV10-2,-,-,CASSVADANTGELFF,TGCGCCAGCAGCGTAGCGGACGCGAACACCGGGGAGCTGTTTTTT
TRBJ2-2,TRBV27,-,-,CASSLSFNAGELFF,TGTGCCAGCAGTTTATCGTTTAACGCCGGGGAGCTGTTTTTT
TRBJ2-7,TRBV5-4,-,-,CASGMMGEQYF,TGTGCCAGCGGAATGATGGGGGAGCAGTACTTC
TRBJ1-5,TRBV6-6,-,-,CASSSPGGDQPQHF,TGTGCCAGCAGTTCGCCGGGGGGAGATCAGCCCCAGCATTTT
TRBJ2-1,TRBV6-4,-,-,CASSVLRAGYNEQFF,TGTGCCAGCAGTGTTCTGCGTGCGGGCTACAATGAGCAGTTCTTC
TRBJ1-1,TRBV19,-,TRBD1,CASSLGRTGGGVRTEAFF,TGTGCCAGTAGCCTCGGGAGGACAGGGGGCGGGGTCCGGACTGAAGCTTTCTTT
TRBJ2-1,TRBV5-4,-,-,CASSLKRSGTFNEQFF,TGTGCCAGCAGCTTGAAAAGGTCTGGGACATTCAATGAGCAGTTCTTC
TRBJ2-7,TRBV5-6,-,-,CASSLVGPAGFPPYEQYF,TGTGCCAGCAGCTTGGTGGGGCCGGCAGGGTTTCCTCCCTACGAGCAGTACTTC
TRBJ1-2,TRBV10-3,-,-,CAISRTDSNYGYTF,TGTGCCATCAGTCGGACGGACTCTAACTATGGCTACACCTTC
TRBJ1-1,TRBV2,-,-,CASSGWASLNTEAFF,TGTGCCAGCAGTGGGTGGGCCAGTCTGAACACTGAAGCTTTCTTT
TRBJ1-3,TRBV19,-,-,CASSINHSPGNTIYF,TGTGCCAGTAGTATTAATCACAGCCCTGGAAACACCATATATTTT
TRBJ2-2,TRBV7-3,-,TRBD2,CASSPRTSLNTGELFF,TGTGCCAGCAGCCCGCGGACTAGTTTGAACACCGGGGAGCTGTTTTTT
TRBJ1-3,TRBV15,-,TRBD1,CATSSGQAFSGNTIYF,TGTGCCACCAGCTCCGGACAGGCCTTCTCTGGAAACACCATATATTTT
TRBJ1-1,TRBV7-9,-,-,CASSLLLVVNTEAFF,TGTGCCAGCAGCCTACTCTTGGTCGTGAACACTGAAGCTTTCTTT